This paragraph covers one T cell receptor beta chain sequence. Its antigen is unknown. Both 60 Vbeta primers and 13 Jbeta primers went into the PCR. Clones were read by immunoSEQ multiplex PCR, and TCRdb kept only the in-frame ones, dropping some. The sample includes roughly 150,000 clones, roughly 73% seen only once; the top ten take 1.5% to 2%. The data were obtained in a study of cytomegalovirus exposure and HLA in healthy donors. Overall study results and limits: V- and J-gene trimming in TCR beta was tied to a missense DCLRE1C variant by an analysis performed later. Researchers counted 164 TCR beta chains as cytomegalovirus-associated. According to an earlier analysis, most TCR beta V segments yielded productive rearrangements about 90% or about 30% of the time. Upon later analysis, HLA-associated TCR beta chains proved more clonally expanded than other, equally common chains.

Deletions cut 2 bases from V and 5 bases from J, with 11 bases between. The CDR3 length is 14 residues. Per the germline V gene, CDR1 is LGHNA and CDR2 is YNFKEQ. This clonotype was obtained from a woman between 18 and 30 years old in good health and CMV-seronegative. The chain uses TRBV4-2 and TRBJ2-3, with D possibly matching TRBD1 (5 bases). Sequencing input: PBMCs. The CDR3, as DNA: TGTGCCAGCAGCCAACGGGCAGGGCTAGATACGCAGTATTTT. The encoded protein is CASSQRAGLDTQYF.